These 5 T cell receptor beta chains share one sample of origin, sequenced in a study of human T cells and chemical hapten exposure. TCRdb processed the RACE reads anew with MiXCR; each CDR3 protein has one entry. This repertoire shows tens of thousands of distinct CDR3 sequences, 10% found once; its top ten account for 1.3% to 1.5%. Described time point: patch test 1, 2 weeks after DPC sensitization. The treatment denotes: therapeutic diphenylcyclopropenone sensitization with weekly scalp DPC. The sample here was whole blood, taken in connection with sensitization to the hapten diphenylcyclopropenone (DPC). These receptors were collected from a woman aged 45 to 65 with alopecia areata. Some clones in this sample may be carry-over from other donors' samples.

This rearrangement joins TRBV12-3 or TRBV12-4 to TRBJ1-5, with 7 bases identical to TRBD1. This CDR3 region has 15 residues. Trimming removed 5 bases from V and 3 bases from J; junction bases left unmatched: 7. CDR3 DNA: TGTGCCAGCAGTCAGACCGGGACAGACAATCAGCCCCAGCATTTT. This sequence encodes CASSQTGTDNQPQHF.

This clonotype showed up just a few times. The CDR3 reads CASSLGRASSYEQYF. Here the CDR3 DNA reads TGTGCCAGCAGCTTGGGGCGGGCCAGCTCCTACGAGCAGTACTTC. V and J are TRBV5-4 and TRBJ2-7; a possible D gene is TRBD2 (5 bases). Germline CDR1 SGHNT, CDR2 YYREEE (reference sequence). Trimming shortened V by 0 bases and J by 0 bases, and 10 bases separated the two germline ends. The CDR3 is 15 residues long.

The rearrangement uses TRBV7-2 and TRBJ1-2; D is possibly TRBD1 (5 bases). V was cut by 1 base and J by 7 bases, with 13 bases left in between. The CDR3 runs to 14 residues. Germline V gene data show CDR1 as SGHTA and CDR2 as FQGNSA. As DNA, the CDR3 is TGTGCCAGCAGCTTAGGGACAACCAAAACTGGCTACACCTTC. This codes for CASSLGTTKTGYTF.

V and J are TRBV28 and TRBJ2-1; unclear D gene. Germline loops: CDR1 MDHEN, CDR2 SYDVKM. CDR3 length: 12 residues. V lost 5 bases and J 4 bases, leaving 6 bases between the germline ends. The chain's CDR3 is CASSITYNEQFF. The CDR3 DNA follows: TGTGCCAGCAGTATCACGTACAATGAGCAGTTCTTC.

This clonotype has a count of ten or more. V and J are TRBV7-8 and TRBJ1-4, with 11 bases identical to TRBD1. The CDR3 has 19 amino acids. The germline V gene encodes CDR1 SGHVS and CDR2 FQNEAQ. Losses at the gene ends were 4 bases for V and 3 bases for J; bases not matched to a gene: 13. CDR3: CASSYRWTGGALANEKLFF. The CDR3 region has the DNA TGTGCCAGCAGCTATCGATGGACAGGGGGCGCATTAGCTAATGAAAAACTGTTTTTT. Together with reference TRBV7-8 and TRBJ1-4, the CDR3 gives the full variable domain: GAGVSQSPRYKVAKRGQDVALRCDPISGHVSLFWYQQALGQGPEFLTYFQNEAQLDKSGLPSDRFFAERPEGSVSTLKIQRTQQEDSAVYLCASSYRWTGGALANEKLFFGSGTQLSVL.